One and the same sample provided the 29 T cell receptor beta chains below, sequenced in a study of shared clonotypes between healthy human individuals. Data came from immunoSEQ multiplex PCR; TCRdb stores just in-frame clones and leaves some out. This table holds approximately 1,500,000 clones, nearly 99% found once. Sample: naive CD4+ T cells sorted from blood. The subset was: CD45RA+ positively selected. Receptor source: a man aged 25-40 years in good health.

This rearrangement joins TRBV28 to TRBJ2-7, with 9 bases aligning to TRBD2. This CDR3 contains 14 residues. Germline lookup yields CDR1 MDHEN and CDR2 SYDVKM. The ends lost 8 bases at V and 4 bases at J; junction bases unmatched: 9. CDR3 in amino acids: CASCAGGPLYEQYF. As DNA, the CDR3 is TGTGCCAGCTGTGCGGGAGGGCCCCTATACGAGCAGTACTTC.

The chain combines TRBV27 with TRBJ2-1; 10 nucleotides agree with TRBD2. CDR3 length equals 15 residues. V shed 8 bases and J 7 bases; nucleotides not matched to a gene: 11. CDR1 is MNHEY and CDR2 is SMNVEV in the germline V gene (reference sequence). In DNA form, the CDR3 reads TGTGCCAGCGGCCTGGAAGGACTAGCGGCTAATGAGCAGTTCTTC. This encodes CASGLEGLAANEQFF.

This clone has just one count. This chain joins TRBV7-2 and TRBJ2-7; 7 bases align to TRBD1. Per germline, CDR1 SGHTA and CDR2 FQGNSA. V lost 5 bases, J lost 5 bases, and 15 bases stayed unmatched. The CDR3 is 16 residues long. CDR3 in amino acids: CASSTDSPGGRHEQYF. CDR3 in DNA: TGTGCCAGCAGCACGGACTCACCAGGGGGAAGACACGAGCAGTACTTC.

The chain carries TRBV5-6 and TRBJ2-7; 7 nucleotides agree with TRBD2. CDR1 is SGHDT and CDR2 is YYEEEE in the germline V gene. V lost 4 bases to trimming and J lost 2 bases; unmatched junction nucleotides: 9. The CDR3 length is 15 residues. Here the CDR3 reads CASSPRPGLTYEQYF. CDR3 bases: TGTGCCAGCAGCCCTCGACCGGGACTAACCTACGAGCAGTACTTC.

The gene calls are TRBV19 and TRBJ1-5; 7 bases map to TRBD1. The CDR3 runs to 15 residues. Germline loops: CDR1 LNHDA, CDR2 SQIVND (reference sequence). Trimming cost V 5 bases and J 4 bases; bases outside gene matches: 8. Here the CDR3 reads CASSRRDSYNQPQHF. DNA of the CDR3: TGTGCCAGTAGTCGGCGGGACAGCTATAATCAGCCCCAGCATTTT.

The chain couples TRBV7-7 to TRBJ2-5; TRBD1 agrees at 7 bases. The germline gives CDR1 SSHAT, CDR2 FNYEAQ (reference sequence). V gave up 8 bases and J gave up 1 base; unmatched junction bases: 1. The CDR3 sequence is 12 residues long. CDR3 residues: CASGDSQETQYF. CDR3 coding DNA: TGTGCCAGCGGGGACAGCCAAGAGACCCAGTACTTC.

The V and J genes are TRBV25-1 and TRBJ2-3, with D unclear. The CDR3 is 14 residues long. V dropped 5 bases and J dropped 1 base, with 10 bases sitting between them. Germline values: CDR1 MGHDK, CDR2 SYGVNS. The CDR3, as DNA: TGTGCCAGCAGTCCGCTGGGCGGCACAGATACGCAGTATTTT. Protein sequence: CASSPLGGTDTQYF.

This chain links TRBV15 with TRBJ2-1, with 12 bases matching TRBD2. V trimming: 1 base; J trimming: 8 bases; junction bases outside the gene matches: 12. The CDR3 extends over 18 amino acids. Germline V CDR1 and CDR2: LNHNV, YYDKDF (reference sequence). The CDR3 spells CATSRGRGRLAGEYEQFF. CDR3 sequence (DNA): TGTGCCACCAGCAGAGGAAGAGGTCGACTAGCGGGAGAGTATGAGCAGTTCTTC.

The rearrangement links TRBV11-3 to TRBJ2-3; D is unresolved. V was cut by 8 bases and J by 1 base, with 10 bases left in between. The CDR3 extends over 13 amino acids. Germline V lookup: CDR1 SGHNT, CDR2 YENEEA. The CDR3 reads CASGHGGTDTQYF. DNA of the CDR3: TGTGCCAGCGGGCACGGAGGCACAGATACGCAGTATTTT.

The chain has TRBV5-1 and TRBJ2-7; 10 positions agree with TRBD2. Germline V gives CDR1 SGHRS, CDR2 YFSETQ. This CDR3 comprises 14 residues. V lost 5 bases and J lost 4; bases outside the gene matches: 6. The CDR3 nucleotides are TGCGCCAGCAGACAAGCGGGAGGGGGTTACGAGCAGTACTTC. It translates to CASRQAGGGYEQYF.

The J gene is TRBJ2-5, the V gene TRBV27; D possibly uses TRBD1 or TRBD2 (5 bases each). V lost 6 bases and J 5 bases, leaving 16 bases between the germline ends. This CDR3 has 14 amino acids. Germline CDR1 reads MNHEY; CDR2 reads SMNVEV (reference sequence). In nucleotides, the CDR3 is TGTGCCAGCAGCCGCATTGGGGCGGGCGAGACCCAGTACTTC. Protein: CASSRIGAGETQYF.

This chain connects TRBV19 to TRBJ1-2; D is ambiguous. Germline-derived CDR1 and CDR2 are LNHDA and SQIVND (reference sequence). This CDR3 comprises 11 residues. Trimming removed 5 bases from V and 6 bases from J, with 7 bases in between. The CDR3 nucleotides are TGTGCCAGTAGTTTTGTTGATGGCTACACCTTC. It specifies CASSFVDGYTF.

This chain uses TRBV6-1 with TRBJ2-1; 10 bases line up with TRBD2. CDR1 is MNHNS and CDR2 is SASEGT in the germline V gene. CDR3 length: 17 amino acids. V dropped 3 bases and J dropped 8; count of bases not matched to a gene: 13. DNA for the CDR3: TGTGCCAGCAGTGACGTCCTACCTAGCGGGAGTAATGATGAGCAGTTCTTC. It is translated as CASSDVLPSGSNDEQFF.

This chain joins TRBV5-6 and TRBJ2-2, with TRBD1 matching 10 bases. From germline, CDR1 is SGHDT and CDR2 YYEEEE. The V gene end was trimmed by 2 bases and the J gene end by 1 base; junction bases not matched to a gene: 5. The CDR3 runs to 17 residues. The CDR3, as DNA: TGTGCCAGCAGCTTTTACCGGGACAGGGGGAACACCGGGGAGCTGTTTTTT. This codes for CASSFYRDRGNTGELFF.

The rearrangement uses TRBV19 and TRBJ2-6; TRBD1 agrees at 8 bases. The CDR3 extends over 18 amino acids. The junction had 11 bases not matched to a gene; V was cut back by 7 bases and J by 0 bases. Germline-derived CDR1 and CDR2 are LNHDA and SQIVND (reference sequence). The CDR3, as DNA: TGTGCCAGTATTGCGACAGGGGCGACTATCTCTGGGGCCAACGTCCTGACTTTC. The encoded protein is CASIATGATISGANVLTF.

The V and J genes are TRBV2 and TRBJ1-2; the match to TRBD1 covers 9 bases. V shed 7 bases and J 8 bases; nucleotides not matched to a gene: 8. Germline CDR1 SNHLY, CDR2 FYNNEI. This CDR3 spans 13 amino acids. CDR3 in DNA: TGTGCCAGCACCAAGGACAGGGGTGACGGCTACACCTTC. This translates into CASTKDRGDGYTF.

The rearrangement joins TRBV5-4 to TRBJ1-1; D call uncertain. Germline CDR1 reads SGHNT; CDR2 reads YYREEE (reference sequence). V was shortened by 2 bases and J by 0 bases, with 8 bases between the two germline ends. The CDR3 totals 14 residues. The CDR3 nucleotides are TGTGCCAGCAGCTTCGGGCCTATGAACACTGAAGCTTTCTTT. Residues: CASSFGPMNTEAFF.

The chain couples TRBV7-2 to TRBJ1-1; tentative D call: TRBD1 (6 bases). Germline lookup yields CDR1 SGHTA and CDR2 FQGNSA. There are 13 residues in the CDR3. Trimming left V 5 bases short and J 6 bases short, with 13 bases between. The CDR3 region is CASSLGTLAEAFF. Written as DNA, the CDR3 is TGTGCCAGCAGCCTGGGGACACTCGCTGAAGCTTTCTTT. Full variable domain (outside the CDR3, taken from reference TRBV7-2 and TRBJ1-1): GAGVSQSPSNKVTEKGKDVELRCDPISGHTALYWYRQSLGQGLEFLIYFQGNSAPDKSGLPSDRFSAERTGGSVSTLTIQRTQQEDSAVYLCASSLGTLAEAFFGQGTRLTVV.

The V gene is TRBV7-8, the J gene TRBJ2-7; tentatively, D is TRBD2 (5 bases). Trimming stripped 3 bases from V and 2 bases from J, with 11 bases between. Germline assignment: CDR1 SGHVS and CDR2 FQNEAQ. This CDR3 region has 14 residues. The CDR3 nucleotides read TGTGCCAGCAGCTTCGCCGGGAAGACCTACGAGCAGTACTTC. It encodes CASSFAGKTYEQYF.

J is TRBJ2-1 and V is TRBV5-4, with D hard to call. The CDR3 covers 13 residues. CDR1 is SGHNT and CDR2 is YYREEE in the germline V gene (reference sequence). Trimming cost V 0 bases and J 6 bases, with 7 bases left between them. CDR3 sequence (DNA): TGTGCCAGCAGCTTGGGACTCCCCAATGAGCAGTTCTTC. Amino acid sequence: CASSLGLPNEQFF.

The V gene is TRBV5-5, the J gene TRBJ2-1; 7 bases are shared with TRBD2. Germline CDR1 and CDR2: SGHKS and YYEKEE (reference sequence). The CDR3 length is 15 residues. V trimming: 4 bases; J trimming: 4 bases; junction bases outside the gene matches: 8. CDR3 sequence reads: CASSAGPGGYNEQFF. DNA for the CDR3: TGTGCCAGCAGCGCGGGACCGGGGGGATACAATGAGCAGTTCTTC.

Only one count was recorded for this clone. The chain has TRBV18 and TRBJ1-4, with D possibly matching TRBD1 (5 bases). CDR1 KGHSH and CDR2 LQKENI come from the germline V gene. V dropped 0 bases and J dropped 5 bases, with 13 bases sitting between them. The CDR3 has 16 amino acids. CDR3 coding DNA: TGTGCCAGCTCACCACCTTCGGGGGGGTCGAATGAAAAACTGTTTTTT. It yields the protein CASSPPSGGSNEKLFF.

The CDR3 sequence: CASTSQGFGEQFF. The DNA of the CDR3 is TGTGCCAGTACCTCACAGGGGTTCGGTGAGCAGTTCTTC. The chain links TRBV19 to TRBJ2-1; 7 bases line up with TRBD1. This CDR3 has 13 residues. Germline trimming cut 7 bases from V and 9 bases from J; bases unmatched to any gene: 9. Germline CDR1 LNHDA, CDR2 SQIVND (reference sequence).

As for this clone: Other DNA sequences in this specimen translate into the identical CDR3. The chain uses TRBV19 and TRBJ2-7, with a possible D match to TRBD2 (5 bases). The V end lost 6 bases, the J end lost 3 bases, and 9 bases lay between the germline ends. The CDR3 is 12 amino acids. Per germline, CDR1 LNHDA and CDR2 SQIVND (reference sequence). In DNA form, the CDR3 reads TGTGCCAGTAGCTCCGGAGGCTACGAGCAGTACTTC. Translating it yields CASSSGGYEQYF.

This chain uses TRBV9 with TRBJ2-2; D is unclear. This CDR3 has 13 amino acids. Trimming stripped 7 bases from V and 13 bases from J, with 20 bases between. CDR1 SGDLS and CDR2 YYNGEE come from the germline V gene. CDR3 amino acids: CASGVGIAGALFF. CDR3 sequence (DNA): TGTGCCAGCGGGGTAGGGATCGCCGGTGCGCTGTTTTTT.

This sequence joins TRBV18 and TRBJ1-1, with 9 bases fitting TRBD1. The CDR3 has 15 residues. V lost 1 base and J lost 2; bases outside the gene matches: 2. Germline CDR1 KGHSH, CDR2 LQKENI. In DNA, the CDR3 is TGTGCCAGCTCACCACGGGACAGGGCTAACACTGAAGCTTTCTTT. Translation gives CASSPRDRANTEAFF.

The chain combines TRBV7-9 with TRBJ1-1; no firm D call. This CDR3 region has 14 residues. Trimming pared 2 bases from V and 1 base from J, leaving 8 bases between. The germline V gene encodes CDR1 SEHNR and CDR2 FQNEAQ (reference sequence). Here the CDR3 DNA reads TGTGCCAGCAGCTTAAAGGCCAAGAACACTGAAGCTTTCTTT. Amino acids: CASSLKAKNTEAFF.

The rearrangement joins TRBV9 to TRBJ2-5; the D call may be TRBD1 or TRBD2 (6 bases each). The V end was cut by 0 bases, the J end by 5 bases, with 14 bases between. Germline CDR1 reads SGDLS; CDR2 reads YYNGEE. This CDR3 has 15 residues. The CDR3 loop is CASSVDVGGPETQYF. As DNA, the CDR3 is TGTGCCAGCAGCGTAGACGTTGGGGGGCCGGAGACCCAGTACTTC.

This clone has a handful of counts. The chain links TRBV29-1 to TRBJ1-3, with D uncertain. Germline lookup yields CDR1 SQVTM and CDR2 ANQGSEA. V lost 7 bases to trimming and J lost 0 bases, with 4 bases between them. This CDR3 has 11 residues. The CDR3 nucleotides read TGCAGCGCGGACTCTGGAAACACCATATATTTT. It translates to CSADSGNTIYF.